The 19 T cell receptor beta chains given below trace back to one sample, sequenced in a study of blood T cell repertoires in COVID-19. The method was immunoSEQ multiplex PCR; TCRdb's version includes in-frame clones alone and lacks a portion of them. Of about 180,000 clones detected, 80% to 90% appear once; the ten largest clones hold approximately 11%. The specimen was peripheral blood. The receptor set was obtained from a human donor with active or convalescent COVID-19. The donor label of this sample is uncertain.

This CDR3 reads CASSQAPDRDGRETQYF. The DNA for the CDR3 is TGCGCCAGCAGCCAAGCCCCGGACAGGGATGGTCGGGAGACCCAGTACTTC. This chain uses TRBV4-3 with TRBJ2-5; 8 nucleotides align to TRBD1. Germline values: CDR1 LGHNA, CDR2 YSLEER. Germline trimming cut 1 base from V and 5 bases from J; bases unmatched to any gene: 12. The CDR3 runs 17 residues.

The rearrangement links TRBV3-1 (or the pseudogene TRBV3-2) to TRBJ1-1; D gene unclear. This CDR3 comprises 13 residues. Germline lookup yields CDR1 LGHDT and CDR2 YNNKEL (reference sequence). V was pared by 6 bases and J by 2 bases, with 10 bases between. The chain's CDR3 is CASSGGLNTEAFF. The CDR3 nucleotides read TGTGCCAGCAGTGGCGGGCTAAACACTGAAGCTTTCTTT.

The CDR3 here is CASSLDRVREGYTF. The CDR3 nucleotides are TGTGCCAGCAGTTTAGACAGGGTACGAGAAGGCTACACCTTC. The chain couples TRBV28 to TRBJ1-2; 7 nucleotides align to TRBD1. The length of the CDR3 is 14 residues. The J segment lost 8 bases and the V segment lost 2 bases, leaving 8 bases of the junction unmatched. The germline gives CDR1 MDHEN, CDR2 SYDVKM.

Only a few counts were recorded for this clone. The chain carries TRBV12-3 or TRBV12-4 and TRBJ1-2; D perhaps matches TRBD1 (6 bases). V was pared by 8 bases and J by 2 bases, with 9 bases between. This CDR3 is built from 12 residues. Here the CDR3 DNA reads TGTGCCAGCGGGGACACGAACTATGGCTACACCTTC. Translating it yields CASGDTNYGYTF.

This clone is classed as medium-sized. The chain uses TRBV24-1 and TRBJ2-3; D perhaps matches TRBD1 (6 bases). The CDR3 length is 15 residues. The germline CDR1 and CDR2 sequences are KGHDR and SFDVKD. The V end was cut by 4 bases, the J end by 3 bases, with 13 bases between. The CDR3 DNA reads TGTGCCACCAGTGACCGACAGGAATGGACAGATACGCAGTATTTT. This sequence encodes CATSDRQEWTDTQYF.

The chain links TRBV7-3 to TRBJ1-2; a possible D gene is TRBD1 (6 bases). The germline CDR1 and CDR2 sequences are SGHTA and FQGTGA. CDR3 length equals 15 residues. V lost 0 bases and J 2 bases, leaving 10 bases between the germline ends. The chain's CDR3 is CASSLTPGQNYGYTF. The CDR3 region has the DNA TGTGCCAGCAGCTTAACCCCAGGACAGAACTATGGCTACACCTTC.

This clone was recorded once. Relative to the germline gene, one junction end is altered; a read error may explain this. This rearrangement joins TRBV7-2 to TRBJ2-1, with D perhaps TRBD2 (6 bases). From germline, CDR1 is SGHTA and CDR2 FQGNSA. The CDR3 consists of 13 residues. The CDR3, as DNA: TGTGCCAGCAGCATAGCGGAGTACAATGAGCAGTTCTTC. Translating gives CASSIAEYNEQFF.

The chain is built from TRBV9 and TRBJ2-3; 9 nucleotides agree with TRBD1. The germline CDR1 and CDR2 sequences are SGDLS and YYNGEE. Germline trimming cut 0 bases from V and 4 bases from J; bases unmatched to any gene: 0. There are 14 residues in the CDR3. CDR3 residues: CASSVGQGADTQYF. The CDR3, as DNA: TGTGCCAGCAGCGTAGGACAGGGGGCAGATACGCAGTATTTT.

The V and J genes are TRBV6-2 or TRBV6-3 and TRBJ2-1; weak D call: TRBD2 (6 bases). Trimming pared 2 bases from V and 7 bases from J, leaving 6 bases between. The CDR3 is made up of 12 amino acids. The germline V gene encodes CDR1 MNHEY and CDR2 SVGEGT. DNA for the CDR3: TGTGCCAGCAGTTACCGGGGGAATGAGCAGTTCTTC. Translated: CASSYRGNEQFF.

The CDR3 DNA sequence: TGTGCCACCAGGGGGGCAGAATTGAACACTGAAGCTTTCTTT. It is translated as CATRGAELNTEAFF. The J gene is TRBJ1-1, the V gene TRBV24-1, with D perhaps matching TRBD1 (6 bases). The CDR3 contains 14 residues. Trimming shortened V by 7 bases and J by 0 bases, and 11 bases separated the two germline ends. Germline lookup yields CDR1 KGHDR and CDR2 SFDVKD.

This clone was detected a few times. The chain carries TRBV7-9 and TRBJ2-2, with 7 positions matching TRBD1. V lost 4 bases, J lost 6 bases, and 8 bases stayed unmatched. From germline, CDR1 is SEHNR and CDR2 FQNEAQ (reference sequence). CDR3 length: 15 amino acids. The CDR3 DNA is TGTGCCAGCAGCTCCTCGACAGGGATCGCCGGGGAGCTGTTTTTT. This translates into CASSSSTGIAGELFF.

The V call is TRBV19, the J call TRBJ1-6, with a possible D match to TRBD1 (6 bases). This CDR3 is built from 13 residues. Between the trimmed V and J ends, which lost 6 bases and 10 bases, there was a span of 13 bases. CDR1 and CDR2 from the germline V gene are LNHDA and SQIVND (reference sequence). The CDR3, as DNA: TGTGCCAGTAGCAACAGGGTGAACTCACCCCTCCACTTT. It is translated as CASSNRVNSPLHF.

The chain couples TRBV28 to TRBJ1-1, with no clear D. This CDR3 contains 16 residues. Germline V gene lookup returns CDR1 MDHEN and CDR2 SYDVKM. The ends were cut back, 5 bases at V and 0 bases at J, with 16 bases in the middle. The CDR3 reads CASSDPRRTMNTEAFF. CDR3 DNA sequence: TGTGCCAGCAGTGATCCCCGACGGACTATGAACACTGAAGCTTTCTTT. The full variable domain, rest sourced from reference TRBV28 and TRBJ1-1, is DVKVTQSSRYLVKRTGEKVFLECVQDMDHENMFWYRQDPGLGLRLIYFSYDVKMKEKGDIPEGYSVSREKKERFSLILESASTNQTSMYLCASSDPRRTMNTEAFFGQGTRLTVV.

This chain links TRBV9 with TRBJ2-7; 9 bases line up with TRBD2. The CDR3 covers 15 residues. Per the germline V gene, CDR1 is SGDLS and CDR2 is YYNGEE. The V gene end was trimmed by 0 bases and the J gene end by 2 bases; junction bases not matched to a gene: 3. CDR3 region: CASSVGASGTYEQYF. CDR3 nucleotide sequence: TGTGCCAGCAGCGTAGGGGCTAGCGGGACCTACGAGCAGTACTTC. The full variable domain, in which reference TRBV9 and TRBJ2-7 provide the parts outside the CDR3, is DSGVTQTPKHLITATGQRVTLRCSPRSGDLSVYWYQQSLDQGLQFLIQYYNGEERAKGNILERFSAQQFPDLHSELNLSSLELGDSALYFCASSVGASGTYEQYFGPGTRLTVT.

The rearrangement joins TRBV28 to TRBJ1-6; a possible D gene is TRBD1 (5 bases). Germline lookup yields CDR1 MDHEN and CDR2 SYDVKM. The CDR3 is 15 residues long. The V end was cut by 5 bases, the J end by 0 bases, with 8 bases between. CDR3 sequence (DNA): TGTGCCAGCAGTCCAGACAGCTCCTATAATTCACCCCTCCACTTT. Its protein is CASSPDSSYNSPLHF.

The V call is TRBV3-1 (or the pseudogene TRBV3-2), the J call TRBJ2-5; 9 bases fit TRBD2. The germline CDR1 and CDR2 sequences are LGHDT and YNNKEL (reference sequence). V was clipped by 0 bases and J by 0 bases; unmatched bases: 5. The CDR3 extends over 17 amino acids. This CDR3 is CASSQERLAGYQETQYF. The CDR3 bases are TGTGCCAGCAGCCAAGAGCGGCTAGCGGGGTACCAAGAGACCCAGTACTTC.

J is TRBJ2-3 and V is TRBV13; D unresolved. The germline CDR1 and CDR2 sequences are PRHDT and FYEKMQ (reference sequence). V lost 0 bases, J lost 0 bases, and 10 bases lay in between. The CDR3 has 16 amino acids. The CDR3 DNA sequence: TGTGCCAGCAGCTTAGGTTCGACATATAGCACAGATACGCAGTATTTT. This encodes CASSLGSTYSTDTQYF.

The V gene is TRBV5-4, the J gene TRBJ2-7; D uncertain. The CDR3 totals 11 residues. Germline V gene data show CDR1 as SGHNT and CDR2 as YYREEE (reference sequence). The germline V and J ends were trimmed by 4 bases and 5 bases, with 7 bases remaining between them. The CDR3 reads CASSARDEQYF. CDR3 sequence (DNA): TGTGCCAGCAGCGCCCGGGACGAGCAGTACTTC.

In nucleotides, the CDR3 is TGTGCCAGCTCCCGTACAGGGATGGCAGATACGCAGTATTTT. It yields the protein CASSRTGMADTQYF. The rearrangement links TRBV18 to TRBJ2-3, with D tentatively TRBD1 (6 bases). V lost 6 bases and J 4 bases, leaving 14 bases between the germline ends. The CDR3 has 14 amino acids. Germline V gene sequence: CDR1 KGHSH, CDR2 LQKENI.